Shown below are 12 T cell receptor beta chains from a single sample sequenced in a study of shared clonotypes between healthy human individuals. Data came from immunoSEQ multiplex PCR; TCRdb stores just in-frame clones and leaves some out. This sample yields 900,000 to 1,200,000 clones, of which around 78% are seen a single time; 0.61% belongs to the top ten. The source material was memory CD4+ T cells from PBMCs. Subset noted: CD45RA-negative fraction. The source of these receptors is a man younger than 35 in good health. Some clones in this sample may be carry-over from other donors' samples.

The chain couples TRBV7-3 to TRBJ2-7, with 7 bases aligning to TRBD2. Germline CDR1 SGHTA, CDR2 FQGTGA. Trimming cost V 0 bases and J 2 bases; bases outside gene matches: 7. The CDR3 extends over 16 amino acids. CDR3 sequence: CASSLTLPSGTYEQYF. DNA for the CDR3: TGTGCCAGCAGCTTAACGCTGCCTAGCGGTACCTACGAGCAGTACTTC.

This clone was detected once. A much larger clone is a single base away; this may be a read error. The sample holds other DNA sequences that translate to the same CDR3. V gene TRBV30 combines with J gene TRBJ2-3; D uncertain. CDR1 is GTSNPN, CDR2 SVGIG, per germline (reference sequence). The length of the CDR3 is 12 residues. Deletions cut 2 bases from V and 0 bases from J, with 3 bases between. Written as DNA, the CDR3 is TGTGCCTGGAGTACCAGCACAGATACGCAGTATTTT. This codes for CAWSTSTDTQYF.

The V call is TRBV6-6, the J call TRBJ2-7; 7 positions match TRBD1. Losses at the gene ends were 5 bases for V and 2 bases for J; bases not matched to a gene: 6. Germline assignment: CDR1 MNHNY and CDR2 SVGAGI (reference sequence). CDR3 size: 14 residues. CDR3 in amino acids: CASSTGTAPYEQYF. For the CDR3, the DNA is TGTGCCAGCAGTACCGGGACAGCTCCCTACGAGCAGTACTTC.

Comment on this clone: Sequence at one end of the junction differs from germline and may be a read error. The chain employs TRBV11-2 and TRBJ2-7; no clear D. This CDR3 has 12 amino acids. Germline loops: CDR1 SGHAT, CDR2 FQNNGV. In DNA, the CDR3 is TGTGCCAGCAGCTTATTAGGGTGGGCGCCGCTCTTC. Protein sequence: CASSLLGWAPLF. The full variable domain, its missing parts supplied by reference TRBV11-2 and TRBJ2-7, is EAGVAQSPRYKIIEKRQSVAFWCNPISGHATLYWYQQILGQGPKLLIQFQNNGVVDDSQLPKDRFSAERLKGVDSTLKIQPAKLEDSAVYLCASSLLGWAPLFGPGTRLTVT.

The gene calls are TRBV11-2 and TRBJ1-1; TRBD1 might be the D (6 bases). The CDR3 has 15 amino acids. The germline gives CDR1 SGHAT, CDR2 FQNNGV. V was pared by 1 base and J by 10 bases, with 19 bases between. The CDR3 region has the DNA TGTGCCAGCAGCTTAGTGTCCAGGGGAGGCGGTGCAGCTTTCTTT. This gives the protein CASSLVSRGGGAAFF.

This chain connects TRBV6-1 to TRBJ2-7, with 7 bases fitting TRBD2. V was pared by 7 bases and J by 3 bases, with 9 bases of the junction left unmatched. Germline CDR1 and CDR2: MNHNS and SASEGT. The CDR3 has 14 residues. CDR3 residues: CASTLGLKYYEQYF. Here the CDR3 DNA reads TGTGCCAGCACTTTGGGACTAAAGTACTACGAGCAGTACTTC.

The gene calls are TRBV2 and TRBJ1-2, with TRBD1 identical over 9 bases. CDR1 SNHLY and CDR2 FYNNEI come from the germline V gene. The J segment lost 8 bases and the V segment lost 5 bases, leaving 6 bases of the junction unmatched. There are 13 residues in the CDR3. The CDR3 DNA follows: TGTGCCAGCAGTCCCGGGACAGGGAGAGGCTACACCTTC. As protein: CASSPGTGRGYTF.

Details on this clone: Other nucleotide sequences from this sample produce the same CDR3. The chain carries TRBV18 and TRBJ1-3; D unclear. Between the trimmed V and J ends, which lost 3 bases and 1 base, there was a span of 10 bases. CDR3 size: 15 residues. Germline V gene lookup returns CDR1 KGHSH and CDR2 LQKENI. The CDR3 here is CASSPPGSSGNTIYF. The CDR3 DNA follows: TGTGCCAGCTCACCCCCAGGCTCGTCTGGAAACACCATATATTTT. Variable domain in full (rest from reference TRBV18 and TRBJ1-3): NAGVMQNPRHLVRRRGQEARLRCSPMKGHSHVYWYRQLPEEGLKFMVYLQKENIIDESGMPKERFSAEFPKEGPSILRIQQVVRGDSAAYFCASSPPGSSGNTIYFGEGSWLTVV.

The CDR3: CASSLVPDTGELFF. In DNA form, the CDR3 reads TGTGCCAGCAGCTTAGTTCCGGACACCGGGGAGCTGTTTTTT. The chain joins TRBV11-3 to TRBJ2-2; unclear D gene. V was trimmed by 1 base and J by 3 bases, leaving 6 bases between them. The germline CDR1 and CDR2 sequences are SGHNT and YENEEA. The CDR3 runs 14 residues. The variable domain in full, with the rest retrieved from reference TRBV11-3 and TRBJ2-2, is EAGVVQSPRYKIIEKKQPVAFWCNPISGHNTLYWYLQNLGQGPELLIRYENEEAVDDSQLPKDRFSAERLKGVDSTLKIQPAELGDSAVYLCASSLVPDTGELFFGEGSRLTVL.

This chain's CDR3 is CASSSQGPSYEQYF. As DNA, the CDR3 is TGCGCCAGCAGCTCGCAGGGTCCCTCCTACGAGCAGTACTTC. V gene TRBV5-1 combines with J gene TRBJ2-7; tentatively, D is TRBD1 (5 bases). V was shortened by 3 bases and J by 0 bases, with 10 bases between the two germline ends. The germline CDR1 and CDR2 sequences are SGHRS and YFSETQ. This CDR3 comprises 14 residues.

The chain joins TRBV19 to TRBJ2-7; D may be TRBD1 or TRBD2 (6 bases each). CDR1 LNHDA and CDR2 SQIVND come from the germline V gene (reference sequence). Trimming took 4 bases from V and 4 from J, leaving 17 bases between them. CDR3 length: 15 amino acids. The CDR3 here is CASSNQFGGVYEQYF. Written as DNA, the CDR3 is TGTGCCAGTAGTAACCAGTTCGGGGGCGTTTACGAGCAGTACTTC. Complete variable domain (other parts from reference TRBV19 and TRBJ2-7): DGGITQSPKYLFRKEGQNVTLSCEQNLNHDAMYWYRQDPGQGLRLIYYSQIVNDFQKGDIAEGYSVSREKKESFPLTVTSAQKNPTAFYLCASSNQFGGVYEQYFGPGTRLTVT.

This chain uses TRBV18 with TRBJ2-5; the D gene could be TRBD1 or TRBD2 (5 bases each). Per germline, CDR1 KGHSH and CDR2 LQKENI. CDR3 size: 14 residues. V was pared by 3 bases and J by 4 bases, with 12 bases between. For the CDR3, the DNA is TGTGCCAGCTCACCGCAGGGAGAAATAGAGACCCAGTACTTC. Translating gives CASSPQGEIETQYF.